Presented here are 3 T cell receptor beta chains from one specimen sequenced in a study of response to subunit inactivated influenza vaccine. One entry per CDR3 protein results from TCRdb running MiXCR on the RT-PCR reads. The sample has approximately 250,000 distinct CDR3 sequences, approximately 12% seen once. Sequences were derived from non-naive T cells sorted from PBMCs, sampled less than 15 days before vaccination. The receptors stem from a man aged 45-65 years who received an inactivated influenza vaccine.

This clonotype came up many times. The chain is built from TRBV6-2 or TRBV6-3 and TRBJ2-1, with TRBD2 matching 9 bases. V lost 2 bases and J lost 4; bases outside the gene matches: 12. Germline lookup yields CDR1 MNHEY and CDR2 SVGEGT. The CDR3 sequence is 18 residues long. The CDR3 region is CASSYGLGSGSSYNEQFF. The DNA for the CDR3 is TGTGCCAGCAGTTACGGACTGGGTAGCGGGAGTTCGTACAATGAGCAGTTCTTC.

A few counts support this clonotype. V gene TRBV29-1 combines with J gene TRBJ2-6; a possible D gene is TRBD2 (5 bases). This CDR3 contains 16 residues. From germline, CDR1 is SQVTM and CDR2 ANQGSEA. The V gene lost 7 bases and the J gene lost 0 bases, with 16 bases spanning the gap. The DNA of the CDR3 is TGCAGCGCACCCACGGACTCGAGCTCTGGGGCCAACGTCCTGACTTTC. Protein: CSAPTDSSSGANVLTF.

In its sample, this clonotype was seen a few times. The genes are TRBV6-1 and TRBJ2-1; D is unresolved. This CDR3 region has 13 residues. In germline, CDR1 is MNHNS, CDR2 SASEGT. Trimming stripped 9 bases from V and 9 bases from J, with 18 bases between. The CDR3 sequence: CARTDDGRGEQFF. CDR3 sequence (DNA): TGTGCCAGAACTGACGACGGTAGAGGTGAGCAGTTCTTC.